Shown below are 26 T cell receptor beta chains from a single sample sequenced in a study of blood T cell repertoires in COVID-19. Produced via immunoSEQ multiplex PCR; TCRdb's table is partial and in-frame only. Found here are hundreds of thousands of clones, 88% of them singletons; the top ten hold 3%. Sequencing was done on a sample of PBMCs or T cells enriched from blood (not recorded which). Source of these receptors: a woman aged 45-60 years who had recovered from COVID-19.

This clone appeared a single time. The rearrangement links TRBV15 to TRBJ1-1; 9 bases align to TRBD1. The CDR3 length is 14 residues. From germline, CDR1 is LNHNV and CDR2 YYDKDF (reference sequence). Trimming at V came to 8 bases and at J to 1 base, leaving 5 bases not matched to a gene. DNA of the CDR3: TGTGCCACCGAACCGGGACAGGGGAACACTGAAGCTTTCTTT. It codes for CATEPGQGNTEAFF.

The chain uses TRBV18 and TRBJ1-2; D might be TRBD1 (5 bases). V lost 3 bases and J lost 0, with 11 bases in between. There are 15 residues in the CDR3. Per germline, CDR1 KGHSH and CDR2 LQKENI. The CDR3, as DNA: TGTGCCAGCTCACCGCAGGACACAGCTAACTATGGCTACACCTTC. It translates to CASSPQDTANYGYTF.

The genes are TRBV4-1 and TRBJ2-5; 14 nucleotides line up with TRBD2. J gave up 6 bases and V 4 bases, and 1 base lay outside the gene matches. The CDR3 is 14 residues long. The germline V gene encodes CDR1 MGHRA and CDR2 YSYEKL. The CDR3 loop reads CASSRLAGGQTQYF. CDR3 nucleotides: TGCGCCAGCAGCCGACTAGCGGGAGGGCAGACCCAGTACTTC.

This sequence joins TRBV4-3 and TRBJ2-4; no clear D. CDR1 is LGHNA and CDR2 is YSLEER in the germline V gene. Trimming stripped 0 bases from V and 0 bases from J, with 9 bases between. The CDR3 contains 16 residues. This CDR3 is CASSQEAHSAKNIQYF. As DNA, the CDR3 is TGCGCCAGCAGCCAAGAAGCCCATTCAGCCAAAAACATTCAGTACTTC.

The chain couples TRBV6-2 or TRBV6-3 to TRBJ1-1, with 7 bases matching TRBD1. CDR1 MNHEY and CDR2 SVGEGT come from the germline V gene. The trim removed 5 bases at V and 4 bases at J, leaving 4 bases unmatched. CDR3 size: 13 residues. The CDR3 sequence: CASSTGTVTEAFF. The CDR3 DNA sequence: TGTGCCAGCAGTACCGGGACAGTCACTGAAGCTTTCTTT.

The chain combines TRBV4-3 with TRBJ1-6; 7 bases align to TRBD1. The V gene end was trimmed by 5 bases and the J gene end by 7 bases; junction bases not matched to a gene: 11. The germline V gene encodes CDR1 LGHNA and CDR2 YSLEER. The CDR3 covers 16 residues. CDR3 loop: CASSIGYRGDNSPLHF. The CDR3 DNA sequence: TGCGCCAGCAGCATAGGATACAGGGGAGACAATTCACCCCTCCACTTT.

The CDR3 sequence: CAWGEGLSGNTIYF. DNA for the CDR3: TGTGCCTGGGGGGAAGGACTTTCTGGAAACACCATATATTTT. The chain recombines TRBV30 with TRBJ1-3; no reliable D call. CDR1 is GTSNPN, CDR2 SVGIG, per germline (reference sequence). The CDR3 loop spans 14 amino acids. The ends were cut back, 5 bases at V and 1 base at J, with 12 bases in the middle.

The CDR3 spells CASSGTSGRVNEQFF. The CDR3, as DNA: TGTGCCAGCAGCGGCACTAGCGGGAGAGTGAATGAGCAGTTCTTC. The chain joins TRBV7-2 to TRBJ2-1; 11 bases line up with TRBD2. Germline loops: CDR1 SGHTA, CDR2 FQGNSA. The CDR3 is 15 residues long. Germline trimming cut 5 bases from V and 7 bases from J; bases unmatched to any gene: 7.

The chain combines TRBV29-1 with TRBJ1-3; D gene ambiguous. V lost 6 bases to trimming and J lost 5 bases, with 8 bases between them. The CDR3 covers 11 residues. Germline V CDR1 and CDR2: SQVTM, ANQGSEA. The CDR3 nucleotides are TGCAGCGTAGAAACACGAAACACCATATATTTT. Translated: CSVETRNTIYF.

The rearrangement joins TRBV11-2 to TRBJ1-2, with TRBD1 matching 9 bases. Germline loops: CDR1 SGHAT, CDR2 FQNNGV. The CDR3 extends over 16 amino acids. The trim removed 2 bases at V and 4 bases at J, leaving 8 bases unmatched. The chain's CDR3 is CASSLIKQGAPYGYTF. The DNA of the CDR3 is TGTGCCAGCAGCTTAATCAAACAGGGGGCGCCCTATGGCTACACCTTC.

The rearrangement links TRBV2 to TRBJ2-7, with 9 nucleotides matching TRBD2. After removal of 4 bases from V and 4 bases from J, the junction contained 11 bases not matched to a gene. The CDR3 totals 16 residues. Germline loops: CDR1 SNHLY, CDR2 FYNNEI. The CDR3 loop is CASSGEQRLAEYEQYF. CDR3 bases: TGTGCCAGCAGTGGAGAACAGAGACTAGCGGAATACGAGCAGTACTTC.

V and J are TRBV5-6 and TRBJ1-1, with 8 bases fitting TRBD1. The CDR3 covers 14 residues. The germline V gene encodes CDR1 SGHDT and CDR2 YYEEEE. V gave up 8 bases and J gave up 8 bases; unmatched junction bases: 14. The chain's CDR3 is CASQTGTGAQEAFF. In nucleotides, the CDR3 is TGTGCCAGTCAGACCGGGACAGGCGCACAAGAAGCTTTCTTT.

The CDR3 is CASRVGTGGSYEQYF. In DNA form, the CDR3 reads TGTGCCAGTAGGGTAGGGACAGGGGGTTCCTACGAGCAGTACTTC. The V and J genes are TRBV19 and TRBJ2-7, with TRBD1 matching over 11 bases. With 6 bases clipped from V and 1 base from J, the junction kept 5 bases outside the gene matches. The length of the CDR3 is 15 residues. Germline CDR1 LNHDA, CDR2 SQIVND (reference sequence).

V gene TRBV7-2 combines with J gene TRBJ1-5, with 9 nucleotides matching TRBD1. The CDR3 contains 14 residues. The V and J ends lost 0 bases and 6 bases, in that order; junction bases with no gene match: 0. CDR1 is SGHTA and CDR2 is FQGNSA in the germline V gene. This CDR3 reads CASSLADRGQPQHF. CDR3 in DNA: TGTGCCAGCAGCTTAGCGGACAGGGGTCAGCCCCAGCATTTT. Variable domain in full (rest from reference TRBV7-2 and TRBJ1-5): GAGVSQSPSNKVTEKGKDVELRCDPISGHTALYWYRQSLGQGLEFLIYFQGNSAPDKSGLPSDRFSAERTGGSVSTLTIQRTQQEDSAVYLCASSLADRGQPQHFGDGTRLSIL.

This clone was picked up a small number of times. The V gene is TRBV30, the J gene TRBJ2-1; D unresolved. In germline, CDR1 is GTSNPN, CDR2 SVGIG (reference sequence). The CDR3 totals 13 residues. Deletions cut 5 bases from V and 6 bases from J, with 14 bases between. CDR3 loop: CAWVMGMGNEQFF. In nucleotides, the CDR3 is TGTGCCTGGGTAATGGGCATGGGCAATGAGCAGTTCTTC. Complete variable domain (other parts from reference TRBV30 and TRBJ2-1): SQTIHQWPATLVQPVGSPLSLECTVEGTSNPNLYWYRQAAGRGLQLLFYSVGIGQISSEVPQNLSASRPQDRQFILSSKKLLLSDSGFYLCAWVMGMGNEQFFGPGTRLTVL.

The V call is TRBV28, the J call TRBJ2-1; 7 nucleotides agree with TRBD2. This CDR3 is 15 amino acids long. The J segment lost 9 bases and the V segment lost 6 bases, leaving 14 bases of the junction unmatched. Germline CDR1 reads MDHEN; CDR2 reads SYDVKM. The DNA of the CDR3 is TGTGCCAGCAGAACCCCGCGGGCGGGAGTGAGTGAGCAGTTCTTC. Its translation: CASRTPRAGVSEQFF.

The CDR3 region has the DNA TGTGCCAGCAGCCGTACGACAGGGAAGTCCGGGGAGCTGTTTTTT. It encodes CASSRTTGKSGELFF. The genes are TRBV7-2 and TRBJ2-2, with 7 bases matching TRBD1. The length of the CDR3 is 15 residues. The J segment lost 6 bases and the V segment lost 5 bases, leaving 9 bases of the junction unmatched. The V gene's germline CDR1 is SGHTA and CDR2 FQGNSA.

The chain links TRBV19 to TRBJ2-2; D is possibly TRBD2 (5 bases). Per the germline V gene, CDR1 is LNHDA and CDR2 is SQIVND (reference sequence). V was cut by 7 bases and J by 0 bases, with 15 bases left in between. This CDR3 comprises 16 residues. The CDR3 DNA follows: TGTGCCAGTATCCCGGGCGGGCTAACGAACACCGGGGAGCTGTTTTTT. It yields the protein CASIPGGLTNTGELFF.

The genes are TRBV5-1 and TRBJ2-1; 12 bases align to TRBD2. V was clipped by 6 bases and J by 4 bases; unmatched bases: 5. This CDR3 spans 15 amino acids. Germline V gene sequence: CDR1 SGHRS, CDR2 YFSETQ. This CDR3 reads CASNRLAGEYNEQFF. CDR3 nucleotide sequence: TGCGCCAGCAACAGACTAGCGGGGGAATACAATGAGCAGTTCTTC.

CDR3 nucleotides: TGCGCCAGCAGCCAAGCGGTTGGCGTCTACAGGGGGGACGAGCAGTACTTC. The encoded protein is CASSQAVGVYRGDEQYF. The chain uses TRBV4-3 and TRBJ2-7; 8 bases align to TRBD1. V lost 1 base and J lost 5; bases outside the gene matches: 13. Germline-derived CDR1 and CDR2 are LGHNA and YSLEER. This CDR3 has 17 amino acids.

Remarks on this clone: At one of its ends the junction is not consistent with the germline gene, which may arise from a read error. The DNA for the CDR3 is TGTGCTAGCAGCTCCGGGACTAGACCAGTACCGGGCCACGAGCAGTACTTC. This codes for CASSSGTRPVPGHEQYF. The chain employs TRBV7-7 and TRBJ2-7; 8 bases line up with TRBD2. The CDR3 consists of 17 residues. Germline CDR1 reads SSHAT; CDR2 reads FNYEAQ (reference sequence).

The chain recombines TRBV9 with TRBJ2-1, with D possibly TRBD2 on 6 matching bases. V lost 0 bases, J lost 4 bases, and 17 bases lay in between. Germline V CDR1 and CDR2: SGDLS, YYNGEE. This CDR3 region has 17 residues. The CDR3 nucleotides read TGTGCCAGCAGCGTAGGGCACAGCGGGTTGCCGTACAATGAGCAGTTCTTC. Translating it yields CASSVGHSGLPYNEQFF. Full variable domain (remainder filled in from reference TRBV9 and TRBJ2-1): DSGVTQTPKHLITATGQRVTLRCSPRSGDLSVYWYQQSLDQGLQFLIQYYNGEERAKGNILERFSAQQFPDLHSELNLSSLELGDSALYFCASSVGHSGLPYNEQFFGPGTRLTVL.

This chain connects TRBV7-2 to TRBJ1-2; a possible D gene is TRBD1 (6 bases). The CDR3 sequence is 13 residues long. Germline lookup yields CDR1 SGHTA and CDR2 FQGNSA. Deletions cut 5 bases from V and 7 bases from J, with 14 bases between. The CDR3 nucleotides are TGTGCCAGCAGCGGTCAAGGGGGAGTTGGCTACACCTTC. This encodes CASSGQGGVGYTF.

This chain joins TRBV28 and TRBJ1-6; 8 bases are shared with TRBD1. Germline V gene data show CDR1 as MDHEN and CDR2 as SYDVKM. The CDR3 extends over 16 amino acids. Losses at the gene ends were 2 bases for V and 10 bases for J; bases not matched to a gene: 10. DNA of the CDR3: TGTGCCAGCAGTTTACTGGACAGGGATTGGAGGTCACCCCTCCACTTT. This encodes CASSLLDRDWRSPLHF.

The gene calls are TRBV11-2 and TRBJ2-1, with TRBD2 matching over 10 bases. Germline trimming cut 6 bases from V and 8 bases from J; bases unmatched to any gene: 10. Germline V CDR1 and CDR2: SGHAT, FQNNGV. The CDR3 extends over 15 amino acids. The CDR3 here is CASRGKREGRDEQFF. CDR3 DNA sequence: TGTGCCAGCAGAGGGAAGCGGGAGGGTCGGGATGAGCAGTTCTTC.

This clone was seen ten or more times. V and J are TRBV4-2 and TRBJ2-7; 7 nucleotides agree with TRBD1. The J segment lost 2 bases and the V segment lost 1 base, leaving 5 bases of the junction unmatched. The CDR3 loop spans 15 amino acids. CDR1 is LGHNA and CDR2 is YNFKEQ in the germline V gene. The CDR3: CASSQGGGETYEQYF. As DNA, the CDR3 is TGTGCCAGCAGCCAAGGAGGGGGCGAAACCTACGAGCAGTACTTC.